This entry concerns a single T cell receptor (beta chain). CDR1 and CDR2 from the germline V gene are LGHNA and YNFKEQ. The CDR3 consists of 16 residues. V was trimmed by 0 bases and J by 4 bases, leaving 12 bases between them. This entry is derived from a study of technical replicates of blood from four donors. Assay: immunoSEQ multiplex PCR; the TCRdb copy retains only in-frame clones and omits some. The sample has about 75,000 clones; 95% to 98% are singletons. Sequencing input: T cells isolated from PBMCs. This TCR derives from a human donor in good health. This chain links TRBV4-2 with TRBJ2-2, with no clear D. CDR3 coding DNA: TGTGCCAGCAGCCAAGAACGCCTATCCCTCACCGGGGAGCTGTTTTTT. Translation: CASSQERLSLTGELFF.